The 28 T cell receptor beta chains listed next were all sequenced from one sample in a study of blood T cell repertoires in COVID-19 (dated by TCRdb to the early 2020s). Receptors were amplified or captured by the immunoSEQ multiplex PCR assay. In TCRdb, the immuneACCESS table is reduced to in-frame sequences with V and J assigned. These tables do not hold every clone; where another copy was compared, an unresolved V gene accounts for under half, and the others remain unexplained. Across this sample there are tens of thousands of clones, with 70% to 90% seen only once. The top ten clonotypes cover less than 8.5% of the sample. The specimen was peripheral blood. The receptor set was obtained from a man aged 55 to 70 with acute or convalescent COVID-19.

The chain joins TRBV24-1 to TRBJ2-1, with 8 positions matching TRBD2. The germline V gene has CDR1 KGHDR and CDR2 SFDVKD. The CDR3 is made up of 14 amino acids. The V and J ends lost 7 bases and 7 bases, in that order; junction bases with no gene match: 8. This chain's CDR3 is CATSRGGELNEQFF. As DNA, the CDR3 is TGTGCCACCAGCCGGGGGGGCGAACTGAATGAGCAGTTCTTC.

The V and J genes are TRBV3-1 (or the pseudogene TRBV3-2) and TRBJ1-4; possible D gene TRBD1, 6 bases. Trimming removed 3 bases at V and 7 bases at J, with 12 bases between. CDR1 and CDR2 (germline): LGHDT, YNNKEL (reference sequence). CDR3 length: 14 residues. The CDR3 reads CASSQLRQVEKLFF. CDR3 DNA sequence: TGTGCCAGCAGCCAGCTCCGACAGGTTGAAAAACTGTTTTTT.

The chain joins TRBV27 to TRBJ2-1; perhaps TRBD2 as D (5 bases). The CDR3 totals 14 residues. Per germline, CDR1 MNHEY and CDR2 SMNVEV (reference sequence). V lost 3 bases, J lost 10 bases, and 16 bases lay in between. The CDR3 loop reads CASSFSWTRWEQFF. The CDR3 DNA reads TGTGCCAGCAGTTTCTCCTGGACTCGGTGGGAGCAGTTCTTC.

The rearrangement joins TRBV19 to TRBJ2-7; the D is unclear. The germline V and J ends were trimmed by 3 bases and 7 bases, with 16 bases remaining between them. Germline CDR1 is LNHDA and CDR2 is SQIVND (reference sequence). This CDR3 contains 14 residues. This chain's CDR3 is CASSIWAVSREQYF. Here the CDR3 DNA reads TGTGCCAGTAGTATTTGGGCAGTCTCACGGGAGCAGTACTTC.

This sequence joins TRBV2 and TRBJ2-1; D ambiguous. Trimming took off 7 bases at V and 4 bases at J, with 5 bases between the two ends. Germline V gene lookup returns CDR1 SNHLY and CDR2 FYNNEI. CDR3 length: 11 residues. CDR3 sequence reads: CASTRYNEQFF. CDR3 coding DNA: TGTGCCAGCACTAGATACAATGAGCAGTTCTTC.

V is TRBV5-4 and J is TRBJ2-1, with 8 bases that match TRBD1. Germline trimming cut 1 base from V and 7 bases from J; bases unmatched to any gene: 1. There are 13 residues in the CDR3. Germline V gene data show CDR1 as SGHNT and CDR2 as YYREEE (reference sequence). In nucleotides, the CDR3 is TGTGCCAGCAGCTTGACAGGGGGGAATGAGCAGTTCTTC. Translating it yields CASSLTGGNEQFF.

V is TRBV9 and J is TRBJ2-7; a possible D gene is TRBD2 (5 bases). Between the trimmed V and J ends, which lost 0 bases and 7 bases, there was a span of 14 bases. The germline V gene has CDR1 SGDLS and CDR2 YYNGEE. The CDR3 spans 14 residues. The CDR3 is CASSVGVTSGEQYF. CDR3 DNA: TGTGCCAGCAGCGTAGGGGTTACCTCGGGGGAGCAGTACTTC.

CDR3 sequence reads: CASSYDASRQSRNKNIQYF. In DNA form, the CDR3 reads TGTGCCAGCAGTTACGATGCTTCCCGCCAGTCGAGGAACAAAAACATTCAGTACTTC. The chain has TRBV6-2 or TRBV6-3 and TRBJ2-4; no firm D call. The CDR3 consists of 19 residues. With 2 bases removed from V and 3 bases from J, the gap between germline ends came to 23 bases. Looked up from germline, CDR1 is MNHEY and CDR2 is SVGEGT.

This clone occurred a few times. The chain is built from TRBV6-5 and TRBJ1-5; 7 bases map to TRBD1. J gave up 6 bases and V 7 bases, and 12 bases lay outside the gene matches. Germline lookup yields CDR1 MNHEY and CDR2 SVGAGI. The CDR3 sequence is 15 residues long. The CDR3, as DNA: TGTGCCAGCATAGTGGTATCGACAGGGACTCAGCCCCAGCATTTT. Translating gives CASIVVSTGTQPQHF.

In this sample, this clone turned up many times. V gene TRBV5-1 combines with J gene TRBJ2-1; TRBD2 is a possible D gene (6 bases). Germline CDR1 and CDR2: SGHRS and YFSETQ. This CDR3 is 14 amino acids long. Trimming stripped 1 base from V and 4 bases from J, with 9 bases between. The CDR3 DNA follows: TGCGCCAGCAGCTTGACTAGCCTATACAATGAGCAGTTCTTC. Its translation is CASSLTSLYNEQFF.

The chain couples TRBV7-9 to TRBJ2-3, with 7 bases aligning to TRBD2. CDR3 length equals 14 residues. V shed 5 bases, J shed 4 bases, and the junction held 6 bases outside the gene matches. Germline V gene lookup returns CDR1 SEHNR and CDR2 FQNEAQ (reference sequence). CDR3 DNA: TGTGCCAGCAGCCAATGGGGGAGGGCAGATACGCAGTATTTT. This sequence encodes CASSQWGRADTQYF.

A note on this clone: An end of the junction does not agree with germline; a read error may underlie this. V usage is TRBV7-2 and J usage is TRBJ2-5, with D tentatively TRBD2 (6 bases). The CDR3 is made up of 14 amino acids. Germline assignment: CDR1 SGHTA and CDR2 FQGNSA. The CDR3 loop is CASSLARGQKTQYF. CDR3 DNA: TGTGCCAGCAGCTTAGCGCGGGGCCAAAAGACCCAGTACTTC. The whole variable domain, filled in from reference TRBV7-2 and TRBJ2-5, reads GAGVSQSPSNKVTEKGKDVELRCDPISGHTALYWYRQSLGQGLEFLIYFQGNSAPDKSGLPSDRFSAERTGGSVSTLTIQRTQQEDSAVYLCASSLARGQKTQYFGPGTRLLVL.

The chain joins TRBV7-9 to TRBJ1-1; D may be TRBD1 (5 bases). The CDR3 spans 10 residues. Germline V gives CDR1 SEHNR, CDR2 FQNEAQ (reference sequence). Trimming stripped 5 bases from V and 11 bases from J, with 9 bases between. The CDR3 here is CASSRGVAFF. Written as DNA, the CDR3 is TGTGCCAGCAGCCGGGGGGTGGCTTTCTTT.

The J gene is TRBJ1-2, the V gene TRBV6-5; no reliable D call. Germline lookup yields CDR1 MNHEY and CDR2 SVGAGI. This CDR3 is built from 15 residues. V lost 6 bases and J 2 bases, leaving 16 bases between the germline ends. The CDR3 bases are TGTGCCAGCAGCCTCACCCCCCTGAGCAACTATGGCTACACCTTC. Residues: CASSLTPLSNYGYTF.

CDR3 bases: TGTGCCAGCAGCTCTAGCGGCACCTCCTACGAGCAGTACTTC. It translates to CASSSSGTSYEQYF. V usage is TRBV7-9 and J usage is TRBJ2-7; the match to TRBD2 covers 7 bases. Unmatched junction bases numbered 3, after V lost 4 bases and J lost 0 bases. Germline V gene lookup returns CDR1 SEHNR and CDR2 FQNEAQ (reference sequence). The CDR3 has 14 residues.

The chain is built from TRBV28 and TRBJ2-1; D may be TRBD2 (6 bases). Per germline, CDR1 MDHEN and CDR2 SYDVKM. V was pared by 5 bases and J by 9 bases, with 17 bases between. The CDR3 consists of 14 residues. Written as DNA, the CDR3 is TGTGCCAGCAGTCCCCAGACTAGGGGCGGTGAGCAGTTCTTC. Protein product: CASSPQTRGGEQFF.

The V gene is TRBV7-9, the J gene TRBJ2-3; D gene ambiguous. The CDR3 has 14 amino acids. CDR1 and CDR2 from the germline V gene are SEHNR and FQNEAQ (reference sequence). Trimming removed 1 base from V and 6 bases from J, with 11 bases in between. CDR3 nucleotides: TGTGCCAGCAGCTTAGAAACGAGAATGGATACGCAGTATTTT. Amino acid sequence: CASSLETRMDTQYF.

The V call is TRBV28, the J call TRBJ1-1, with a weak D call TRBD1 (6 bases). Looked up from germline, CDR1 is MDHEN and CDR2 is SYDVKM. The CDR3 totals 16 residues. The ends were cut back, 7 bases at V and 0 bases at J, with 18 bases in the middle. The CDR3 bases are TGTGCCAGCACCTGGGATCCAGGGGCTATGAACACTGAAGCTTTCTTT. Its translation is CASTWDPGAMNTEAFF.

The chain combines TRBV6-1 with TRBJ1-4; 9 bases align to TRBD1. The CDR3 runs 16 residues. Germline V gene lookup returns CDR1 MNHNS and CDR2 SASEGT. V lost 4 bases to trimming and J lost 8 bases; unmatched junction nucleotides: 11. CDR3 nucleotides: TGTGCCAGCAGTGGCAGGGGGACAGGGTCTCCGGAAAAACTGTTTTTT. Its protein product is CASSGRGTGSPEKLFF.

The genes are TRBV19 and TRBJ1-2, with TRBD1 matching 9 bases. CDR1 and CDR2 from the germline V gene are LNHDA and SQIVND (reference sequence). The CDR3 is 14 amino acids. J was trimmed by 4 bases and V by 7 bases; bases with no gene match: 7. In DNA, the CDR3 is TGTGCCAGTACCTGGGACAGGGAGTTCTATGGCTACACCTTC. Translated: CASTWDREFYGYTF. Full variable domain (remainder filled in from reference TRBV19 and TRBJ1-2): DGGITQSPKYLFRKEGQNVTLSCEQNLNHDAMYWYRQDPGQGLRLIYYSQIVNDFQKGDIAEGYSVSREKKESFPLTVTSAQKNPTAFYLCASTWDREFYGYTFGSGTRLTVV.

The DNA for the CDR3 is TGTGCCATCAGTGAGTCGACAGGGAAAACTGAAGCTTTCTTT. Protein product: CAISESTGKTEAFF. The chain couples TRBV10-3 to TRBJ1-1; 7 positions match TRBD1. The CDR3 is 14 residues long. The trim removed 0 bases at V and 5 bases at J, leaving 3 bases unmatched. CDR1 is ENHRY, CDR2 SYGVKD, per germline.

This rearrangement joins TRBV5-6 to TRBJ2-3, with 7 nucleotides matching TRBD1. Germline lookup yields CDR1 SGHDT and CDR2 YYEEEE. The trim removed 4 bases at V and 1 base at J, leaving 12 bases unmatched. This CDR3 region has 17 residues. This CDR3 reads CASSHIKTGSGTDTQYF. CDR3 bases: TGTGCCAGCAGCCATATCAAGACAGGGTCTGGCACAGATACGCAGTATTTT.

The CDR3 DNA sequence: TGTGCCTGGAGCGACACGTTCGGGGGGACAGATACGCAGTATTTT. This gives the protein CAWSDTFGGTDTQYF. The chain uses TRBV30 and TRBJ2-3; TRBD2 agrees at 7 bases. Germline values: CDR1 GTSNPN, CDR2 SVGIG (reference sequence). CDR3 length equals 15 residues. The J segment lost 3 bases and the V segment lost 3 bases, leaving 9 bases of the junction unmatched.

The chain combines TRBV6-2 or TRBV6-3 with TRBJ2-3, with D tentatively TRBD1 (5 bases). The CDR3 sequence is 15 residues long. CDR1 and CDR2 from the germline V gene are MNHEY and SVGEGT. V was trimmed by 4 bases and J by 3 bases, leaving 14 bases between them. This chain's CDR3 is CASSSRTKGTDTQYF. The CDR3 DNA sequence: TGTGCCAGCAGTTCCCGGACAAAGGGTACAGATACGCAGTATTTT.

V usage is TRBV2 and J usage is TRBJ2-7; 7 bases match TRBD1. The CDR3 extends over 13 amino acids. V lost 7 bases, J lost 5 bases, and 8 bases stayed unmatched. Germline V gene lookup returns CDR1 SNHLY and CDR2 FYNNEI. The CDR3 loop is CASMGQTSNEQYF. The DNA for the CDR3 is TGTGCCAGCATGGGACAGACCTCAAACGAGCAGTACTTC.

J is TRBJ2-2 and V is TRBV7-6, with TRBD1 identical over 7 bases. CDR1 is SGHVS and CDR2 is FNYEAQ in the germline V gene. The CDR3 is made up of 15 amino acids. The junction had 7 bases not matched to a gene; V was cut back by 5 bases and J by 4 bases. CDR3 in amino acids: CASSPGTVRTGELFF. The CDR3 region has the DNA TGTGCCAGCAGCCCCGGGACAGTTCGCACCGGGGAGCTGTTTTTT. Full variable domain (outside the CDR3, taken from reference TRBV7-6 and TRBJ2-2): GAGVSQSPRYKVTKRGQDVALRCDPISGHVSLYWYRQALGQGPEFLTYFNYEAQQDKSGLPNDRFSAERPEGSISTLTIQRTEQRDSAMYRCASSPGTVRTGELFFGEGSRLTVL.

The chain uses TRBV6-5 and TRBJ2-1, with TRBD2 matching over 11 bases. The CDR3 is made up of 14 amino acids. J lost 8 bases, V lost 5 bases, and 5 bases had no gene match. Germline V gives CDR1 MNHEY, CDR2 SVGAGI. CDR3 bases: TGTGCCAGCAGTCCACTAGCGGGAGTGTATGAGCAGTTCTTC. Protein: CASSPLAGVYEQFF.

The chain recombines TRBV30 with TRBJ2-7; D gene uncertain. V gave up 1 base and J gave up 7 bases, with 8 bases separating them. Germline CDR1 is GTSNPN and CDR2 is SVGIG (reference sequence). This CDR3 is built from 11 residues. CDR3 DNA: TGTGCCTGGAGTGAAACCCGGGAGCAGTACTTC. This gives the protein CAWSETREQYF.